The 22 T cell receptor beta chains listed next were all sequenced from one sample in a study of blood T cell repertoires in COVID-19. Assay: immunoSEQ multiplex PCR; the TCRdb copy retains only in-frame clones and omits some. The data contain some 260,000 clones, roughly 80% of them singletons. Input material: peripheral blood. The origin of the receptors is a man aged 80 or over with acute or convalescent COVID-19.

The chain carries TRBV30 and TRBJ1-1, with 8 bases matching TRBD1. Looked up from germline, CDR1 is GTSNPN and CDR2 is SVGIG (reference sequence). This CDR3 comprises 13 residues. The V segment lost 3 bases and the J segment 5 bases; nucleotides outside the gene matches: 5. DNA for the CDR3: TGTGCCTGGAGCAGGGGGCGTCTAACTGAAGCTTTCTTT. Protein: CAWSRGRLTEAFF.

The chain links TRBV5-6 to TRBJ2-1; 8 positions agree with TRBD1. V shed 4 bases, J shed 4 bases, and the junction held 7 bases outside the gene matches. The germline V gene encodes CDR1 SGHDT and CDR2 YYEEEE. CDR3 length: 15 residues. CDR3 in amino acids: CASSPGTGAYNEQFF. The CDR3 nucleotides are TGTGCCAGCAGCCCCGGGACAGGTGCTTACAATGAGCAGTTCTTC.

The rearrangement links TRBV5-1 to TRBJ2-7; D is possibly TRBD2 (6 bases). The ends were cut back, 5 bases at V and 6 bases at J, with 18 bases in the middle. This CDR3 comprises 14 residues. Germline CDR1 and CDR2: SGHRS and YFSETQ. CDR3 sequence reads: CASRTGDSALEQYF. DNA for the CDR3: TGCGCCAGCAGGACGGGAGACAGCGCTCTCGAGCAGTACTTC.

This clone has just one count. This chain joins TRBV18 and TRBJ2-7; perhaps TRBD2 as D (5 bases). Trimming removed 2 bases from V and 4 bases from J, with 9 bases in between. This CDR3 spans 13 amino acids. CDR1 is KGHSH, CDR2 LQKENI, per germline. The CDR3 sequence is CASSPIEGYEQYF. The CDR3, as DNA: TGTGCCAGCTCACCAATTGAGGGTTACGAGCAGTACTTC.

The chain recombines TRBV30 with TRBJ1-5; D remains unclear. The CDR3 has 14 residues. The V and J ends lost 0 bases and 6 bases respectively, with 12 bases between them. Germline CDR1 is GTSNPN and CDR2 is SVGIG (reference sequence). In DNA form, the CDR3 reads TGTGCCTGGAGTGTTGGCAGTCTGGTTCAGCCCCAGCATTTT. Its translation: CAWSVGSLVQPQHF.

This clone was counted only a few times. The V gene is TRBV10-3, the J gene TRBJ2-7; 8 bases line up with TRBD1. The CDR3 consists of 16 residues. V was pared by 2 bases and J by 5 bases, with 11 bases of the junction left unmatched. Germline V CDR1 and CDR2: ENHRY, SYGVKD. CDR3 protein: CAISEGTPGQVHEQYF. CDR3 sequence (DNA): TGTGCCATCAGTGAGGGAACACCGGGACAGGTACACGAGCAGTACTTC.

The V and J genes are TRBV6-5 and TRBJ2-7, with TRBD1 matching over 8 bases. Germline values: CDR1 MNHEY, CDR2 SVGAGI. This CDR3 is 14 amino acids long. V lost 6 bases, J lost 2 bases, and 6 bases stayed unmatched. CDR3 loop: CASSRTTGAYEQYF. Written as DNA, the CDR3 is TGTGCCAGCAGCCGAACGACAGGGGCCTACGAGCAGTACTTC.

The chain's CDR3 is CASSLAGGGHTGELFF. The CDR3 DNA follows: TGTGCCAGCAGCTTGGCTGGCGGGGGGCACACCGGGGAGCTGTTTTTT. V usage is TRBV5-6 and J usage is TRBJ2-2, with 8 bases lining up with TRBD2. Germline V gives CDR1 SGHDT, CDR2 YYEEEE. V shed 0 bases, J shed 3 bases, and the junction held 4 bases outside the gene matches. This CDR3 is built from 16 residues.

In this sample, this clone turned up once. The chain is built from TRBV3-1 (or the pseudogene TRBV3-2) and TRBJ1-3; D unclear. The CDR3 runs 12 residues. Germline-derived CDR1 and CDR2 are LGHDT and YNNKEL (reference sequence). Trimming took off 4 bases at V and 4 bases at J, with 5 bases between the two ends. The DNA of the CDR3 is TGTGCCAGCAGCCGACAAGGAAACACCATATATTTT. Encoded protein: CASSRQGNTIYF.

The chain links TRBV3-1 (or the pseudogene TRBV3-2) to TRBJ1-1; 7 nucleotides match TRBD1. There are 11 residues in the CDR3. Germline V CDR1 and CDR2: LGHDT, YNNKEL (reference sequence). V dropped 6 bases and J dropped 6; count of bases not matched to a gene: 1. CDR3 nucleotide sequence: TGTGCCAGCAGAGGGGGCGCTGAAGCTTTCTTT. Protein: CASRGGAEAFF.

The chain links TRBV11-2 to TRBJ2-1, with D possibly TRBD1 on 6 matching bases. Germline V lookup: CDR1 SGHAT, CDR2 FQNNGV. This CDR3 comprises 14 residues. The V end was cut by 5 bases, the J end by 4 bases, with 12 bases between. CDR3 DNA sequence: TGTGCCAGCAGCCCAATAGGACAGTACAATGAGCAGTTCTTC. Protein sequence: CASSPIGQYNEQFF.

J is TRBJ1-2 and V is TRBV18; 8 nucleotides align to TRBD1. The CDR3 sequence is 15 residues long. Per germline, CDR1 KGHSH and CDR2 LQKENI. The ends lost 5 bases at V and 1 base at J; junction bases unmatched: 6. The CDR3 bases are TGTGCCAGCTCAATAGACAGGGGTCGTAACTATGGCTACACCTTC. Its protein product is CASSIDRGRNYGYTF.

Points on this clone: It is unclear where the CDR3 begins or ends on the DNA, so no DNA is shown, and the CDR3 is as TCRdb lists it. The CDR3 reads CASSVGPGQGGHIQYF. This chain uses TRBV9 with TRBJ2-4; no DNA check was done on the table's D call, TRBD1. In germline, CDR1 is SGDLS, CDR2 YYNGEE. The CDR3 region is 16 residues in length, termini included.

This clone was picked up a small number of times. The V and J genes are TRBV3-1 (or the pseudogene TRBV3-2) and TRBJ1-5; the D gene is possibly TRBD1 (6 bases). With 0 bases removed from V and 3 bases from J, the gap between germline ends came to 12 bases. CDR3 length: 16 residues. Looked up from germline, CDR1 is LGHDT and CDR2 is YNNKEL (reference sequence). For the CDR3, the DNA is TGTGCCAGCAGCCAAGATGGTGGGACACTCAATCAGCCCCAGCATTTT. This gives the protein CASSQDGGTLNQPQHF.

The J gene is TRBJ1-2, the V gene TRBV7-9, with a tentative D call TRBD1 (5 bases). The V gene's germline CDR1 is SEHNR and CDR2 FQNEAQ (reference sequence). Trimming left V 5 bases short and J 6 bases short, with 19 bases between. This CDR3 is built from 15 residues. Written as DNA, the CDR3 is TGTGCCAGCAGCCCAATTGGAGGGGTCGGCAATGGCTACACCTTC. This sequence encodes CASSPIGGVGNGYTF.

The chain joins TRBV20-1 to TRBJ1-6; D is uncertain. The CDR3 has 16 residues. The germline gives CDR1 DFQATT, CDR2 SNEGSKA (reference sequence). V lost 3 bases and J lost 0, with 12 bases in between. DNA for the CDR3: TGCAGTGCTAGTTCGACTCGGAGCTCCTATAATTCACCCCTCCACTTT. Translation: CSASSTRSSYNSPLHF.

This chain uses TRBV15 with TRBJ1-4; perhaps TRBD1 as D (5 bases). The CDR3 is 16 residues long. Trimming stripped 0 bases from V and 7 bases from J, with 15 bases between. In germline, CDR1 is LNHNV, CDR2 YYDKDF (reference sequence). This chain's CDR3 is CATSRDREGGGEKLFF. Written as DNA, the CDR3 is TGTGCCACCAGCAGAGATCGGGAGGGCGGGGGTGAAAAACTGTTTTTT.

This clone has just one count. This rearrangement joins TRBV6-5 to TRBJ1-3; D call uncertain. CDR3 size: 15 residues. Trimming removed 0 bases at V and 1 base at J, with 7 bases between. The germline V gene encodes CDR1 MNHEY and CDR2 SVGAGI. CDR3 residues: CASSYSTGSGNTIYF. The CDR3 DNA reads TGTGCCAGCAGTTACTCGACGGGATCTGGAAACACCATATATTTT.

The chain combines TRBV13 with TRBJ2-7; tentatively, D is TRBD1 (6 bases). Germline CDR1 PRHDT, CDR2 FYEKMQ (reference sequence). The CDR3 consists of 14 residues. Trimming left V 4 bases short and J 5 bases short, with 15 bases between. In nucleotides, the CDR3 is TGTGCCAGCAGCTCCAGGGGATTAAGCCACGAGCAGTACTTC. Amino acid sequence: CASSSRGLSHEQYF.

The V call is TRBV18, the J call TRBJ2-1, with TRBD1 matching over 9 bases. This CDR3 region has 16 residues. Unmatched junction bases numbered 6, after V lost 3 bases and J lost 3 bases. CDR1 and CDR2 from the germline V gene are KGHSH and LQKENI. CDR3 residues: CASSPPDRGHYNEQFF. CDR3 sequence (DNA): TGTGCCAGCTCACCCCCGGACAGGGGACACTACAATGAGCAGTTCTTC.

The chain has TRBV7-2 and TRBJ2-7; TRBD2 might be the D (6 bases). With 5 bases removed from V and 3 bases from J, the gap between germline ends came to 17 bases. The CDR3 sequence is 15 residues long. Looked up from germline, CDR1 is SGHTA and CDR2 is FQGNSA. The DNA for the CDR3 is TGTGCCAGCAGCAAAGCTAGCGCTCGCGTCTACGAGCAGTACTTC. It is translated as CASSKASARVYEQYF.

This clone was picked up one time. V usage is TRBV24-1 and J usage is TRBJ1-2; TRBD1 aligns across 9 bases. Trimming at V came to 4 bases and at J to 4 bases, leaving 6 bases not matched to a gene. The CDR3 is 15 residues long. CDR1 is KGHDR and CDR2 is SFDVKD in the germline V gene. CDR3 nucleotides: TGTGCCACCAGTGACCCTGGACAGGGGTCCTATGGCTACACCTTC. Protein product: CATSDPGQGSYGYTF.